These 31 T cell receptor beta chains share one sample of origin, sequenced in a study of control samples from healthy donors and cancer patients. Sequenced by immunoSEQ multiplex PCR; TCRdb stores in-frame clones only, minus some. The sample has roughly 38,000 clones, 70% to 90% seen once. Sequenced material: blood. Every receptor here comes from a man aged 60 to 69 in good health.

This clone is a singleton in its sample. The chain uses TRBV19 and TRBJ1-1; 11 bases are shared with TRBD1. CDR1 is LNHDA and CDR2 is SQIVND in the germline V gene (reference sequence). The V segment lost 5 bases and the J segment 4 bases; nucleotides outside the gene matches: 6. The CDR3 extends over 15 amino acids. Here the CDR3 reads CASSLLGTGGTEAFF. In nucleotides, the CDR3 is TGTGCCAGTAGTCTCCTCGGGACAGGGGGCACTGAAGCTTTCTTT.

The chain links TRBV2 to TRBJ1-1, with D perhaps TRBD1 (5 bases). The CDR3 extends over 11 amino acids. The V gene lost 6 bases and the J gene lost 6 bases, with 8 bases spanning the gap. Germline lookup yields CDR1 SNHLY and CDR2 FYNNEI. The CDR3 DNA sequence: TGTGCCAGCAGGGGGACCCCTGAAGCTTTCTTT. It translates to CASRGTPEAFF.

To note about this clone: One end of the junction does not line up with germline, which may come from a read error. V usage is TRBV7-7 and J usage is TRBJ2-5; 9 nucleotides match TRBD2. This CDR3 is 18 amino acids long. Germline V lookup: CDR1 SSHAT, CDR2 FNYEAQ (reference sequence). The CDR3 nucleotides read TGTGCTAGCAGCCAAATCCCGAACATCCTAGCGGGGCGAGAGACCCAGTACTTC. This encodes CASSQIPNILAGRETQYF.

The gene calls are TRBV6-2 or TRBV6-3 and TRBJ1-5, with 7 bases identical to TRBD1. Germline loops: CDR1 MNHEY, CDR2 SVGEGT. V lost 2 bases, J lost 4 bases, and 11 bases stayed unmatched. This CDR3 comprises 17 residues. This CDR3 reads CASSYATGQAMNQPQHF. The CDR3 nucleotides read TGTGCCAGCAGTTACGCAACCGGACAGGCGATGAATCAGCCCCAGCATTTT.

The chain recombines TRBV5-4 with TRBJ2-2; TRBD2 aligns across 10 bases. The germline CDR1 and CDR2 sequences are SGHNT and YYREEE (reference sequence). This CDR3 region has 15 residues. Unmatched junction bases numbered 0, after V lost 0 bases and J lost 4 bases. In DNA, the CDR3 is TGTGCCAGCAGCTTGGCTAGCGGGAGCACCGGGGAGCTGTTTTTT. It encodes CASSLASGSTGELFF.

The rearrangement joins TRBV3-1 (or the pseudogene TRBV3-2) to TRBJ2-5, with 8 bases aligning to TRBD1. V dropped 4 bases and J dropped 5; count of bases not matched to a gene: 9. This CDR3 is 15 amino acids long. CDR1 is LGHDT, CDR2 YNNKEL, per germline (reference sequence). DNA of the CDR3: TGTGCCAGCAGCCCCGGACAGGGTGGTTGGGAGACCCAGTACTTC. Protein product: CASSPGQGGWETQYF.

This chain uses TRBV6-5 with TRBJ2-5; 9 bases align to TRBD1. The V and J ends lost 6 bases and 5 bases, in that order; junction bases with no gene match: 7. The CDR3 consists of 14 residues. The germline V gene encodes CDR1 MNHEY and CDR2 SVGAGI. For the CDR3, the DNA is TGTGCCAGCAGCATCACAGGGGGCAGGGAGACCCAGTACTTC. Its protein product is CASSITGGRETQYF.

The rearrangement joins TRBV19 to TRBJ1-5; tentatively, D is TRBD1 (5 bases). Germline loops: CDR1 LNHDA, CDR2 SQIVND (reference sequence). This CDR3 is built from 15 residues. Trimming removed 0 bases from V and 4 bases from J, with 10 bases in between. The DNA of the CDR3 is TGTGCCAGTAGTATAGAGGGGCGCCCAAATCAGCCCCAGCATTTT. This encodes CASSIEGRPNQPQHF.

The V call is TRBV5-5, the J call TRBJ1-6; D unresolved. The V gene's germline CDR1 is SGHKS and CDR2 YYEKEE (reference sequence). This CDR3 contains 15 residues. V gave up 0 bases and J gave up 9 bases, with 13 bases separating them. The CDR3 DNA is TGTGCCAGCAGCTTGGAGCAGGCCGTTTTTTCACCCCTCCACTTT. It codes for CASSLEQAVFSPLHF. Complete variable domain (other parts from reference TRBV5-5 and TRBJ1-6): DAGVTQSPTHLIKTRGQQVTLRCSPISGHKSVSWYQQVLGQGPQFIFQYYEKEERGRGNFPDRFSARQFPNYSSELNVNALLLGDSALYLCASSLEQAVFSPLHFGNGTRLTVT.

The chain uses TRBV6-5 and TRBJ1-5; D is unresolved. V shed 5 bases and J shed 5 bases, with 16 bases lying between them. The CDR3 runs 15 residues. Per germline, CDR1 MNHEY and CDR2 SVGAGI. In DNA, the CDR3 is TGTGCCAGCAGTCCCCGTCCACCGCAATATCAGCCCCAGCATTTT. Amino acid sequence: CASSPRPPQYQPQHF.

This chain uses TRBV11-2 with TRBJ1-6; TRBD1 agrees at 7 bases. The trim removed 5 bases at V and 5 bases at J, leaving 12 bases unmatched. This CDR3 spans 17 amino acids. Germline V gene lookup returns CDR1 SGHAT and CDR2 FQNNGV. CDR3 coding DNA: TGTGCCAGCAGCCAAGGAGTAGGGACAGACAATAATTCACCCCTCCACTTT. Amino acids: CASSQGVGTDNNSPLHF.

The rearrangement joins TRBV30 to TRBJ1-4, with D tentatively TRBD1 (6 bases). This CDR3 is 14 amino acids long. Between the trimmed V and J ends, which lost 5 bases and 4 bases, there was a span of 14 bases. Germline values: CDR1 GTSNPN, CDR2 SVGIG (reference sequence). The CDR3 loop is CAWGGGGINEKLFF. The CDR3 DNA follows: TGTGCCTGGGGAGGGGGGGGCATTAATGAAAAACTGTTTTTT.

This sequence joins TRBV12-3 or TRBV12-4 and TRBJ1-6; the match to TRBD1 covers 7 bases. The CDR3 consists of 13 residues. Losses at the gene ends were 3 bases for V and 11 bases for J; bases not matched to a gene: 4. CDR3 in amino acids: CASSFRGLAPLHF. The CDR3 coding sequence is TGTGCCAGCAGTTTCAGGGGGTTGGCACCCCTCCACTTT.

The rearrangement joins TRBV29-1 to TRBJ1-1; D is uncertain. CDR3 length equals 15 residues. V was trimmed by 2 bases and J by 0 bases, leaving 13 bases between them. Germline loops: CDR1 SQVTM, CDR2 ANQGSEA. The CDR3 region has the DNA TGCAGCGTTGAACCACGAGGGAAGGTGAACACTGAAGCTTTCTTT. This sequence encodes CSVEPRGKVNTEAFF.

The chain combines TRBV7-6 with TRBJ2-5; maybe TRBD2 (5 bases). CDR3 length: 15 amino acids. The ends were cut back, 2 bases at V and 1 base at J, with 11 bases in the middle. Looked up from germline, CDR1 is SGHVS and CDR2 is FNYEAQ. CDR3 DNA: TGTGCCAGCAGCTTAAATCCTAGCTCCCAAGAGACCCAGTACTTC. Translation: CASSLNPSSQETQYF.

The chain recombines TRBV7-3 with TRBJ1-1; D remains ambiguous. V lost 5 bases, J lost 1 base, and 8 bases lay in between. The length of the CDR3 is 13 residues. From germline, CDR1 is SGHTA and CDR2 FQGTGA. This CDR3 is CASSHNTNTEAFF. CDR3 coding DNA: TGTGCCAGCAGCCACAACACGAACACTGAAGCTTTCTTT.

The chain is built from TRBV7-2 and TRBJ2-1; D possibly corresponds to TRBD2 (6 bases). The germline V gene has CDR1 SGHTA and CDR2 FQGNSA. The germline V and J ends were trimmed by 5 bases and 4 bases, with 18 bases remaining between them. CDR3 length: 16 residues. The CDR3 spells CASSRRSGTGYNEQFF. CDR3 DNA sequence: TGTGCCAGCAGCCGTCGGTCCGGGACTGGTTACAATGAGCAGTTCTTC.

The rearrangement uses TRBV10-2 and TRBJ2-1; 13 bases are shared with TRBD2. The trim removed 6 bases at V and 3 bases at J, leaving 11 bases unmatched. Germline CDR1 and CDR2: WSHSY and SAAADI. The CDR3 is 18 residues long. The CDR3 here is CASSVQKTSGRGYNEQFF. DNA of the CDR3: TGCGCCAGCAGCGTCCAGAAAACTAGCGGGAGGGGCTACAATGAGCAGTTCTTC.

This clone was observed a handful of times. V and J are TRBV9 and TRBJ2-2; D perhaps matches TRBD2 (6 bases). From germline, CDR1 is SGDLS and CDR2 YYNGEE. The V and J ends lost 3 bases and 4 bases respectively, with 10 bases between them. The CDR3 is made up of 14 amino acids. The CDR3 nucleotides read TGTGCCAGCAGCGCGGGACTCGTCACCGGGGAGCTGTTTTTT. It is translated as CASSAGLVTGELFF.

The chain combines TRBV29-1 with TRBJ1-1; TRBD1 agrees at 10 bases. J gave up 6 bases and V 4 bases, and 8 bases lay outside the gene matches. The CDR3 is made up of 14 amino acids. Germline V lookup: CDR1 SQVTM, CDR2 ANQGSEA. CDR3 nucleotide sequence: TGCAGCGTTGCCTCCGGGACAGGGGCATCTGAAGCTTTCTTT. It encodes CSVASGTGASEAFF.

This chain uses TRBV29-1 with TRBJ1-3; no reliable D call. CDR3 length: 12 amino acids. Deletions cut 3 bases from V and 4 bases from J, with 7 bases between. In germline, CDR1 is SQVTM, CDR2 ANQGSEA. Written as DNA, the CDR3 is TGCAGCGTTGATGCGGGGGGAAACACCATATATTTT. Translation gives CSVDAGGNTIYF. Filled out from reference TRBV29-1 and TRBJ1-3, the complete variable domain reads SAVISQKPSRDICQRGTSLTIQCQVDSQVTMMFWYRQQPGQSLTLIATANQGSEATYESGFVIDKFPISRPNLTFSTLTVSNMSPEDSSIYLCSVDAGGNTIYFGEGSWLTVV.

This chain connects TRBV5-1 to TRBJ2-7; 7 bases match TRBD2. Germline V gene data show CDR1 as SGHRS and CDR2 as YFSETQ. V lost 2 bases to trimming and J lost 3 bases; unmatched junction nucleotides: 8. The CDR3 has 15 amino acids. CDR3 region: CASSFIGEGYYEQYF. Here the CDR3 DNA reads TGCGCCAGCAGCTTTATTGGGGAGGGCTACTACGAGCAGTACTTC.

The V call is TRBV25-1, the J call TRBJ1-2; 8 bases line up with TRBD1. This CDR3 comprises 12 residues. Germline V gene sequence: CDR1 MGHDK, CDR2 SYGVNS. V gave up 6 bases and J gave up 3 bases; unmatched junction bases: 0. CDR3 loop: CASRGQDYGYTF. CDR3 coding DNA: TGTGCCAGCAGGGGACAGGACTATGGCTACACCTTC.

The table lists this clone with a count of one. This rearrangement joins TRBV6-5 to TRBJ2-7, with 8 bases identical to TRBD1. CDR3 length: 14 residues. Trimming at V came to 4 bases and at J to 2 bases, leaving 4 bases not matched to a gene. CDR1 is MNHEY and CDR2 is SVGAGI in the germline V gene. CDR3 amino acids: CASSSRTGTYEQYF. Written as DNA, the CDR3 is TGTGCCAGCAGTTCAAGGACAGGGACCTACGAGCAGTACTTC.

This sequence joins TRBV7-8 and TRBJ2-7; 7 nucleotides agree with TRBD1. The V gene's germline CDR1 is SGHVS and CDR2 FQNEAQ. The CDR3 is 18 amino acids. J lost 2 bases, V lost 3 bases, and 16 bases had no gene match. The CDR3 DNA sequence: TGTGCCAGCAGCTTGGGACAGTTGGAAGTAGGATGGCCCTACGAGCAGTACTTC. Residues: CASSLGQLEVGWPYEQYF.

The chain employs TRBV14 and TRBJ1-3; 9 nucleotides line up with TRBD1. The CDR3 is 15 amino acids. The V segment lost 5 bases and the J segment 4 bases; nucleotides outside the gene matches: 6. The germline gives CDR1 SGHDN, CDR2 FVKESK. In DNA, the CDR3 is TGTGCCAGCAGCAAGGGGACAGGGCAAGGAAACACCATATATTTT. Amino acids: CASSKGTGQGNTIYF.

The J gene is TRBJ1-2, the V gene TRBV25-1; TRBD1 might be the D (5 bases). Germline V gene data show CDR1 as MGHDK and CDR2 as SYGVNS. The CDR3 is 14 residues long. Trimming pared 3 bases from V and 8 bases from J, leaving 16 bases between. CDR3 nucleotide sequence: TGTGCCAGCAGTGAGGTGGGAGGGGTGTTAGGCTACACCTTC. Its protein is CASSEVGGVLGYTF.

As DNA, the CDR3 is TGTGCCAGCAGGGCCCACTCAATGAACACCGGGGAGCTGTTTTTT. Its protein product is CASRAHSMNTGELFF. The V and J genes are TRBV2 and TRBJ2-2; D unclear. Germline lookup yields CDR1 SNHLY and CDR2 FYNNEI. This CDR3 spans 15 amino acids. V was clipped by 6 bases and J by 1 base, with 12 bases between them.

The rearrangement joins TRBV6-6 to TRBJ1-1; 7 bases map to TRBD1. The CDR3 is 16 amino acids. The germline V gene has CDR1 MNHNY and CDR2 SVGAGI (reference sequence). V dropped 0 bases and J dropped 1; count of bases not matched to a gene: 5. In nucleotides, the CDR3 is TGTGCCAGCAGTTACTCGCTGAGACAGGGGAACACTGAAGCTTTCTTT. Protein: CASSYSLRQGNTEAFF.

The rearrangement links TRBV7-2 to TRBJ2-3; TRBD2 agrees at 13 bases. Germline V CDR1 and CDR2: SGHTA, FQGNSA. The V segment lost 5 bases and the J segment 7 bases; nucleotides outside the gene matches: 9. The CDR3 loop spans 16 amino acids. CDR3 protein: CASSVTSGGSAHTQYF. The CDR3 DNA reads TGTGCCAGCAGCGTGACTAGCGGGGGGTCCGCGCATACGCAGTATTTT.

The chain recombines TRBV5-1 with TRBJ2-7; 9 nucleotides align to TRBD2. The V gene end was trimmed by 1 base and the J gene end by 3 bases; junction bases not matched to a gene: 5. The CDR3 is made up of 15 amino acids. CDR1 is SGHRS, CDR2 YFSETQ, per germline. The CDR3 DNA sequence: TGCGCCAGCAGCTTGACAGCGGGAGGAGGCTACGAGCAGTACTTC. It encodes CASSLTAGGGYEQYF. Full variable domain (remainder filled in from reference TRBV5-1 and TRBJ2-7): KAGVTQTPRYLIKTRGQQVTLSCSPISGHRSVSWYQQTPGQGLQFLFEYFSETQRNKGNFPGRFSGRQFSNSRSEMNVSTLELGDSALYLCASSLTAGGGYEQYFGPGTRLTVT.